Each of the 26 T cell receptor beta chains below was sequenced from the same sample in a study of shared clonotypes between healthy human individuals. Clones were sequenced by immunoSEQ multiplex PCR, and TCRdb holds only the in-frame ones, with some missing. This sample has about 520,000 clones, with 70% to 80% found just once. Source material: PBMCs. The receptors originated from a woman between 35 and 50 years old in good health. Some clones in this sample may be carry-over from other donors' samples.

The chain recombines TRBV30 with TRBJ1-1; possibly TRBD1 for D (5 bases). CDR3 size: 16 residues. Germline values: CDR1 GTSNPN, CDR2 SVGIG (reference sequence). V dropped 1 base and J dropped 0 bases, with 15 bases sitting between them. The CDR3 here is CAWSGLGGVLNTEAFF. Here the CDR3 DNA reads TGTGCCTGGAGTGGCTTAGGAGGGGTGTTGAACACTGAAGCTTTCTTT.

CDR3 region: CAWSGEDIGTGELFF. The CDR3 DNA sequence: TGTGCCTGGAGCGGGGAGGACATTGGGACCGGGGAGCTGTTTTTT. The chain carries TRBV30 and TRBJ2-2; tentative D call: TRBD2 (6 bases). This CDR3 is built from 15 residues. Trimming shortened V by 3 bases and J by 5 bases, and 16 bases separated the two germline ends. The V gene's germline CDR1 is GTSNPN and CDR2 SVGIG (reference sequence).

This clone was seen more than once but under ten times. This sequence joins TRBV9 and TRBJ2-6, with 14 bases aligning to TRBD2. With V trimmed by 4 bases and J by 3 bases, 6 bases remained unmatched. Germline V gene sequence: CDR1 SGDLS, CDR2 YYNGEE. The CDR3 totals 18 residues. The CDR3 region has the DNA TGTGCCAGCAGCCCCCCGGGACTAGCGGGAGTTGGGGCCAACGTCCTGACTTTC. This sequence encodes CASSPPGLAGVGANVLTF.

The V call is TRBV6-1, the J call TRBJ1-2, with D unresolved. The CDR3 runs to 15 residues. Germline V CDR1 and CDR2: MNHNS, SASEGT. Trimming cost V 1 base and J 4 bases, with 13 bases left between them. The CDR3 bases are TGTGCCAGCAGTGAAGGTGGTGGGCTTGGCTATGGCTACACCTTC. This gives the protein CASSEGGGLGYGYTF.

This chain's CDR3 is CASSSPSGPGTDTQYF. For the CDR3, the DNA is TGTGCCAGCAGCTCCCCTAGCGGGCCCGGCACAGATACGCAGTATTTT. The J gene is TRBJ2-3, the V gene TRBV5-8, with 8 bases matching TRBD2. CDR1 is SGHTS and CDR2 is YDEGEE in the germline V gene. The V segment lost 3 bases and the J segment 1 base; nucleotides outside the gene matches: 7. The CDR3 loop spans 16 amino acids.

This clone was counted a few times. This chain connects TRBV13 to TRBJ2-5; D not certain. The CDR3 has 14 residues. V was trimmed by 3 bases and J by 5 bases, leaving 13 bases between them. The V gene's germline CDR1 is PRHDT and CDR2 FYEKMQ (reference sequence). The CDR3 spells CASSFTQAGETQYF. In DNA, the CDR3 is TGTGCCAGCAGCTTTACCCAAGCTGGGGAGACCCAGTACTTC.

This clone was counted once. The chain uses TRBV6-5 and TRBJ2-7; a weak D match, TRBD1 (7 bases). The germline V and J ends were trimmed by 6 bases and 3 bases, with 9 bases remaining between them. This CDR3 comprises 12 residues. CDR1 and CDR2 (germline): MNHEY, SVGAGI. CDR3: CASRRDSYEQYF. The CDR3 bases are TGTGCCAGCAGGCGGGACAGCTACGAGCAGTACTTC.

This rearrangement joins TRBV7-9 to TRBJ2-2, with 12 bases fitting TRBD2. The CDR3 length is 18 residues. From germline, CDR1 is SEHNR and CDR2 FQNEAQ (reference sequence). The J segment lost 1 base and the V segment lost 5 bases, leaving 8 bases of the junction unmatched. The CDR3 sequence: CASSPPPGLAGNTGELFF. As DNA, the CDR3 is TGTGCCAGCAGCCCACCCCCGGGACTAGCGGGGAACACCGGGGAGCTGTTTTTT.

The chain carries TRBV5-4 and TRBJ2-1; D gene ambiguous. CDR3 length: 15 amino acids. Germline loops: CDR1 SGHNT, CDR2 YYREEE (reference sequence). Trimming left V 4 bases short and J 2 bases short, with 13 bases between. The CDR3 reads CASSPRSVAYNEQFF. The DNA of the CDR3 is TGTGCCAGCAGCCCGAGGTCCGTGGCCTACAATGAGCAGTTCTTC.

The chain is built from TRBV10-2 and TRBJ2-5, with TRBD1 matching 11 bases. This CDR3 has 15 residues. Losses at the gene ends were 10 bases for V and 5 bases for J; bases not matched to a gene: 12. Germline V gene sequence: CDR1 WSHSY, CDR2 SAAADI. CDR3 in amino acids: CATRGGTGGPETQYF. In nucleotides, the CDR3 is TGCGCCACCAGGGGCGGGACAGGGGGGCCGGAGACCCAGTACTTC.

V and J are TRBV28 and TRBJ2-7; 9 bases are shared with TRBD1. The CDR3 is 15 amino acids. J gave up 5 bases and V 2 bases, and 7 bases lay outside the gene matches. Germline CDR1 reads MDHEN; CDR2 reads SYDVKM. The CDR3 bases are TGTGCCAGCAGTTTACCCGGGACAGGGCGCAACGAGCAGTACTTC. Translating it yields CASSLPGTGRNEQYF.

The V gene is TRBV7-3, the J gene TRBJ2-1; D unresolved. Germline V gene sequence: CDR1 SGHTA, CDR2 FQGTGA. Trimming pared 3 bases from V and 5 bases from J, leaving 8 bases between. This CDR3 is built from 13 residues. CDR3 nucleotides: TGTGCCAGCAGCTTGAATTCCAACAATGAGCAGTTCTTC. Residues: CASSLNSNNEQFF.

The V gene is TRBV9, the J gene TRBJ1-5; D perhaps matches TRBD1 (5 bases). This CDR3 is built from 14 residues. Germline values: CDR1 SGDLS, CDR2 YYNGEE. V dropped 4 bases and J dropped 0 bases, with 8 bases sitting between them. CDR3 residues: CASSQGVSNQPQHF. In nucleotides, the CDR3 is TGTGCCAGCAGCCAAGGGGTTAGCAATCAGCCCCAGCATTTT.

This chain joins TRBV11-3 and TRBJ2-3; D is perhaps TRBD2 (5 bases). The V gene lost 1 base and the J gene lost 2 bases, with 10 bases spanning the gap. CDR3 length: 15 amino acids. Germline V gives CDR1 SGHNT, CDR2 YENEEA. The CDR3 is CASSLGGEVTDTQYF. CDR3 DNA sequence: TGTGCCAGCAGCTTAGGGGGAGAAGTCACAGATACGCAGTATTTT.

This clone showed up just a few times. The chain is built from TRBV4-2 and TRBJ2-5; D unresolved. CDR1 is LGHNA, CDR2 YNFKEQ, per germline. This CDR3 is built from 13 residues. V was pared by 4 bases and J by 1 base, with 7 bases between. The CDR3 DNA sequence: TGTGCCAGCAGCCGAGACCCCCAAGAGACCCAGTACTTC. Protein sequence: CASSRDPQETQYF.

This clone was detected only once. V usage is TRBV11-3 and J usage is TRBJ2-2, with TRBD1 identical over 10 bases. The V segment lost 8 bases and the J segment 3 bases; nucleotides outside the gene matches: 6. This CDR3 has 15 amino acids. Germline V gene data show CDR1 as SGHNT and CDR2 as YENEEA. CDR3: CASRPGTGDTGELFF. CDR3 sequence (DNA): TGTGCCAGCCGACCCGGGACAGGGGACACCGGGGAGCTGTTTTTT.

The chain recombines TRBV29-1 with TRBJ2-5; D unclear. Trimming shortened V by 4 bases and J by 5 bases, and 11 bases separated the two germline ends. Germline CDR1 SQVTM, CDR2 ANQGSEA. The CDR3 runs to 12 residues. The DNA of the CDR3 is TGCAGCGTTGTGAACCCCGCGGAGACCCAGTACTTC. It specifies CSVVNPAETQYF.

V is TRBV19 and J is TRBJ1-5; D unresolved. Germline CDR1 and CDR2: LNHDA and SQIVND (reference sequence). Trimming shortened V by 2 bases and J by 0 bases, and 8 bases separated the two germline ends. The length of the CDR3 is 15 residues. The CDR3 DNA reads as TGTGCCAGTAGTATACCGACTTATAGCAATCAGCCCCAGCATTTT. Protein product: CASSIPTYSNQPQHF.

This chain's CDR3 is CASSRTSGSYEQYF. DNA for the CDR3: TGTGCCAGCAGCCGGACTAGCGGGAGCTACGAGCAGTACTTC. The chain links TRBV5-4 to TRBJ2-7; 13 nucleotides match TRBD2. The CDR3 has 14 amino acids. Germline-derived CDR1 and CDR2 are SGHNT and YYREEE (reference sequence). Trimming at V came to 4 bases and at J to 3 bases, leaving 1 base not matched to a gene.

The CDR3 protein is CASSRRETGGGGYTF. In nucleotides, the CDR3 is TGTGCCAGCTCTCGCCGAGAGACAGGAGGTGGCGGCTACACCTTC. The chain links TRBV27 to TRBJ1-2, with D possibly matching TRBD1 (6 bases). This CDR3 is built from 15 residues. The V gene lost 8 bases and the J gene lost 8 bases, with 24 bases spanning the gap. Per germline, CDR1 MNHEY and CDR2 SMNVEV (reference sequence).

This clone was counted once. The V gene is TRBV7-2, the J gene TRBJ2-4, with D tentatively TRBD2 (5 bases). Trimming removed 0 bases from V and 6 bases from J, with 12 bases in between. This CDR3 comprises 15 residues. Germline assignment: CDR1 SGHTA and CDR2 FQGNSA. CDR3 region: CASSLARGYGNIQYF. As DNA, the CDR3 is TGTGCCAGCAGCTTAGCGCGAGGGTACGGAAACATTCAGTACTTC.

V is TRBV11-3 and J is TRBJ2-1; perhaps TRBD2 as D (5 bases). The CDR3 has 15 residues. Trimming took off 1 base at V and 4 bases at J, with 11 bases between the two ends. CDR1 is SGHNT, CDR2 YENEEA, per germline. The DNA of the CDR3 is TGTGCCAGCAGCTTAGGAGGTACTAGTTACAATGAGCAGTTCTTC. Encoded protein: CASSLGGTSYNEQFF.

This clone turned up a few times. The gene calls are TRBV2 and TRBJ2-7; either TRBD1 or TRBD2 may supply D (6 bases each). CDR1 and CDR2 from the germline V gene are SNHLY and FYNNEI. CDR3 length: 14 amino acids. Trimming shortened V by 7 bases and J by 4 bases, and 17 bases separated the two germline ends. CDR3 sequence: CASTVGGIGYEQYF. Written as DNA, the CDR3 is TGTGCCAGCACGGTCGGGGGCATCGGGTACGAGCAGTACTTC. Together with reference TRBV2 and TRBJ2-7, the CDR3 gives the full variable domain: EPEVTQTPSHQVTQMGQEVILRCVPISNHLYFYWYRQILGQKVEFLVSFYNNEISEKSEIFDDQFSVERPDGSNFTLKIRSTKLEDSAMYFCASTVGGIGYEQYFGPGTRLTVT.

This chain joins TRBV5-1 and TRBJ2-7; D gene ambiguous. The CDR3 length is 15 residues. Germline V gene data show CDR1 as SGHRS and CDR2 as YFSETQ. With 0 bases removed from V and 0 bases from J, the gap between germline ends came to 10 bases. The CDR3: CASSLESRNSYEQYF. The CDR3 nucleotides are TGCGCCAGCAGCTTGGAGTCCAGGAACTCCTACGAGCAGTACTTC.

The chain uses TRBV9 and TRBJ2-2; D gene ambiguous. V was cut by 4 bases and J by 5 bases, with 3 bases left in between. Germline V lookup: CDR1 SGDLS, CDR2 YYNGEE. The CDR3 totals 11 residues. This CDR3 reads CASSFTGELFF. The CDR3 nucleotides read TGTGCCAGCAGCTTTACCGGGGAGCTGTTTTTT.

This clone was observed once. Other DNA sequences in the same sample also yield this CDR3. The gene calls are TRBV7-2 and TRBJ2-7; D ambiguous. The CDR3 sequence is 12 residues long. V was cut by 1 base and J by 6 bases, with 7 bases left in between. CDR1 and CDR2 from the germline V gene are SGHTA and FQGNSA. For the CDR3, the DNA is TGTGCCAGCAGCTTAGATAGAAGCGAGCAGTACTTC. Amino acids: CASSLDRSEQYF.